This is a list of T cell receptor beta chains from one sample in a study of blood T cell repertoires in COVID-19. The data were produced by immunoSEQ multiplex PCR, yet TCRdb's version contains in-frame clones alone and is incomplete. The sample carries some 24,000 clones, roughly nine tenths recorded once. The specimen was peripheral blood. Receptor source: a man between 70 and 80 years old with COVID-19, enrolled during active disease. Both conserved end residues are part of each CDR3. Fields, in order: J gene, V gene, clone size, D gene, CDR3 DNA, CDR3 protein. D genes are given only for firm matches. Some rows mark clone size as missing; the rest say once, few, many or name a class of expanded clone.

TRBJ1-1,TRBV6-1,NA,NA,TGTGCCAGCAGTGAAGCGCTTGGGACAAGAGTAATCTTT,CASSEALGTRVIF
TRBJ1-5,TRBV19,few,NA,TGTGCCAGTTCAACATCACCCCTAGCGCCCCAGCATTTT,CASSTSPLAPQHF
TRBJ1-3,TRBV6-5,NA,NA,TGTGCCAGCACAACCGGGTCTTCTGGGAACACCATATATTTT,CASTTGSSGNTIYF
TRBJ1-3,TRBV19,NA,TRBD1,TGTGCCAGTAGGGACAGGTTGAACTCTGGAAACACCATATATTTT,CASRDRLNSGNTIYF
TRBJ1-1,TRBV10-1,NA,TRBD1,TGCGCCAGCAGTGATTCCACACCGCGACAGGGGGCCAACACTGAAGCTTTCTTT,CASSDSTPRQGANTEAFF
TRBJ2-2,TRBV2,NA,TRBD2,TGTGCCAGCAGTGTAGCGGGAGGGGCAACCGGGGAGCTGTTTTTT,CASSVAGGATGELFF
TRBJ2-2,TRBV5-1,NA,NA,TGCGCCAGCAGCCAGAGGGACTCAGGGCTGACCGGGGAGCTGTTTTTT,CASSQRDSGLTGELFF
TRBJ2-1,TRBV27,NA,NA,TGTGCCAGCAGTTTAGCCTCCTACTACAATGAGCAGTTCTTC,CASSLASYYNEQFF
TRBJ2-2,TRBV10-3,once,TRBD1,TGTGCCACCGAGGCAGGACAGGGGAGCGGGGAGCTGTTTTTT,CATEAGQGSGELFF
TRBJ1-2,TRBV5-1,NA,TRBD1,TGCGCCAGCAGCATTACAGGGGAATATGGCTACACCTTC,CASSITGEYGYTF
TRBJ2-3,TRBV2,NA,NA,TGTGCCAGTACAGGGTGGGTGGCAGATACGCAGTATTTT,CASTGWVADTQYF
TRBJ1-1,TRBV7-2,once,TRBD1,TGTGCCAGCAGCTTAGCGGACAGGATAAACACTGAAGCTTTCTTT,CASSLADRINTEAFF
TRBJ2-3,TRBV14,NA,TRBD2,TGTGCCAGCAGCCCCGGGACTAGCTCGTCTGATACGCAGTATTTT,CASSPGTSSSDTQYF
TRBJ1-6,TRBV19,NA,TRBD1,TGTGCCAGTAGTATGGGGACAGGGAGCAGATCACCCCTCCACTTT,CASSMGTGSRSPLHF
TRBJ2-5,TRBV18,NA,NA,TGTGCCAGCTCACCCGGCAGGGCATACCAAGAGACCCAGTACTTC,CASSPGRAYQETQYF
TRBJ1-3,TRBV7-2,once,TRBD1,TGTGCCAGCAGCTTGACAGGGTCGCGCGGAAACACCATATATTTT,CASSLTGSRGNTIYF
TRBJ2-7,TRBV5-4,NA,TRBD1,TGTGCCAGCAGCCCCCGGGACAGGGGTACCTACGAGCAGTACTTC,CASSPRDRGTYEQYF
TRBJ2-6,TRBV5-1,NA,NA,TGCGCCAGCAGCCCAGGTCCGGTCTCTGGGGCCAACGTCCTGACTTTC,CASSPGPVSGANVLTF
TRBJ1-2,TRBV18,NA,TRBD1,TGTGCCAGCTCGACGACAGGGGGCAACTATGGCTACACCTTC,CASSTTGGNYGYTF
TRBJ1-4,TRBV27,NA,TRBD1,TGTGCCAGCAGTTTATCGGGGACAGGGCGTGAAAAACTGTTTTTT,CASSLSGTGREKLFF
TRBJ1-6,TRBV10-1,NA,NA,TGCGCCAGCAGTGAGAGGAGGAATTCACCCCTCCACTTT,CASSERRNSPLHF
TRBJ1-1,TRBV5-4,NA,NA,TGTGCCAGCAGCTTGGCGGGGGGTGGAGGGGAGACTGAAGCTTTCTTT,CASSLAGGGGETEAFF
TRBJ2-7,TRBV11-2,once,TRBD2,TGTGCCAGCAGCGTCGGTAGCGGGAGGGCCTACGAGCAGTACTTC,CASSVGSGRAYEQYF
TRBJ2-7,TRBV7-2,NA,TRBD2,TGTGCCAGCAGCTTCCTGGGGAGCGGGAGGTACTCCTACGAGCAGTACTTC,CASSFLGSGRYSYEQYF
TRBJ2-5,TRBV28,NA,TRBD1,TGTGCCAGCAGCCTAGAGACAGGGGGGACCCAGTACTTC,CASSLETGGTQYF
TRBJ2-7,TRBV30,NA,TRBD2,TGTGCCTGGAGCAAACGGGGCAGGGGTTGGCGCGGGGGGGCCTACGAGCAGTACTTC,CAWSKRGRGWRGGAYEQYF
TRBJ2-2,TRBV7-6,NA,TRBD1,TGTGCCAGCAGCTTAGAGAGGACACAGGGGTTCTCCGGGGAGCTGTTTTTT,CASSLERTQGFSGELFF
TRBJ1-2,TRBV18,NA,NA,TGTGCCAGCTCACCGGACAGCACCTATGGCTACACCTTC,CASSPDSTYGYTF
TRBJ1-5,TRBV5-1,NA,NA,TGCGCCAGCAGCTTGACAGGTAATAGCAATCAGCCCCAGCATTTT,CASSLTGNSNQPQHF
TRBJ2-3,TRBV4-1,NA,NA,TGCGCCAGCAGCCAAGGGGCCTTCACAGATACGCAGTATTTT,CASSQGAFTDTQYF
TRBJ2-7,TRBV5-1,NA,TRBD1,TGCGCCAGCAGCCCGGGACAGTTACGCTACGAGCAGTACTTC,CASSPGQLRYEQYF
TRBJ1-4,TRBV7-9,NA,TRBD1,TGTGCCAGCAGCTTGGGACAGGGCGAAAAACTGTTTTTT,CASSLGQGEKLFF
TRBJ2-7,TRBV19,NA,NA,TGTGCCAGTAGTATAGACTATACCTACGAGCAGTACTTC,CASSIDYTYEQYF
TRBJ2-6,TRBV5-1,NA,TRBD1,TGCGCCAGCAGCTTGAGGGACAGGGGCAGTTCTGGGGCCAACGTCCTGACTTTC,CASSLRDRGSSGANVLTF
TRBJ2-1,TRBV10-2,NA,TRBD2,TGCGCCAGCACCCCGGTAGCTAGCGGATTCCCCAATGAGCAGTTCTTC,CASTPVASGFPNEQFF